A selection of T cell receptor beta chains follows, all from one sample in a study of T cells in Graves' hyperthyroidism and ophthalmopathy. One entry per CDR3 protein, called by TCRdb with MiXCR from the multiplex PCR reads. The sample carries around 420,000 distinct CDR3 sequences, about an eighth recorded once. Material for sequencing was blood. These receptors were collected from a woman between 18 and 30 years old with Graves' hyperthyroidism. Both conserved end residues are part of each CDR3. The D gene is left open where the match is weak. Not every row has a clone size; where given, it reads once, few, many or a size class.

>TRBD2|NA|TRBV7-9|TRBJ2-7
CASIPSGGRDSYEQYF
TGTGCCAGCATCCCCTCGGGCGGGAGGGACTCCTACGAGCAGTACTTC
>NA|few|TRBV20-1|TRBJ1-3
CSASLNRAPGNTIYF
TGCAGTGCTAGCCTGAACAGGGCTCCAGGAAACACCATATATTTT
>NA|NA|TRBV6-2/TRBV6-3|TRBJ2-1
CASSDWDRQFF
TGTGCCAGCAGTGATTGGGATCGGCAGTTCTTC
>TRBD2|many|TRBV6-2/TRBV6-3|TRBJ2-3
CASRMGLADTDTQYF
TGTGCCAGCAGGATGGGACTAGCGGACACAGATACGCAGTATTTT
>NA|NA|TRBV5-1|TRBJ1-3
CASSLGESGNTIYF
TGCGCCAGCAGCTTGGGGGAGTCTGGAAACACCATATATTTT
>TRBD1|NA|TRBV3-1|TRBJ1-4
CASSQQGGDEKLFF
TGTGCCAGCAGCCAACAGGGGGGGGATGAAAAACTGTTTTTT
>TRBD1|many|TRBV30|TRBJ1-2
CAWSGQGTNGYTF
TGTGCCTGGAGTGGACAGGGTACTAATGGCTACACCTTC
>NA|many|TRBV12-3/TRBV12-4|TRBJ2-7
CASSLSGTPAYEQYF
TGTGCCAGCAGTTTATCCGGGACACCGGCCTACGAGCAGTACTTC
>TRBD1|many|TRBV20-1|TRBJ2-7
CSASLRDRGSYEQYF
TGCAGTGCTAGTCTCCGGGACAGGGGGTCCTACGAGCAGTACTTC
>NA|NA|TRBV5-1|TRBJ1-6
CASSFEQGNSPLHF
TGTGCCAGCAGCTTTGAACAGGGAAATTCACCCCTCCACTTT
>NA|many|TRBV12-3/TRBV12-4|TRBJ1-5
CASSDFRVGQPQHF
TGTGCCAGCAGTGACTTCCGGGTGGGGCAGCCCCAGCATTTT
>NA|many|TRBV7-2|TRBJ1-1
CASSSLTGRHTEAFF
TGTGCCAGCAGCTCCCTTACAGGGAGGCACACTGAAGCTTTCTTT
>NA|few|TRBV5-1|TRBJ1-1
CASSLSGQNTKAFF
TGCGCCAGCAGCTTGTCGGGGCAGAACACTAAAGCTTTCTTT
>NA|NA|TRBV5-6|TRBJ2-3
CASSPGPGTTDTQYF
TGTGCCAGCAGCCCCGGTCCGGGTACCACAGATACGCAGTATTTT
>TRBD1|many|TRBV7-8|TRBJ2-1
CASSIGTGGGNEQFF
TGTGCCAGCAGCATCGGGACAGGGGGTGGGAATGAGCAGTTCTTC
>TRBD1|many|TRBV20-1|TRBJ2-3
CSARRVSGQMSTDTQYF
TGCAGTGCTAGAAGGGTCTCGGGACAGATGAGCACAGATACGCAGTATTTT
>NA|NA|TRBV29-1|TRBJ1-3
CSVLDRTGNTIYF
TGCAGCGTCCTGGACAGAACGGGAAACACCATATATTTT
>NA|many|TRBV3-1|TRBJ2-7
CASSPLSDEQYF
TGTGCCAGCAGCCCGTTATCCGACGAGCAGTACTTC
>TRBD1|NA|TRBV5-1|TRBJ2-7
CASRYTGVDEQYF
TGCGCCAGCAGGTATACAGGGGTCGACGAGCAGTACTTC
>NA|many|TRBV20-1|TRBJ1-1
CSAIPTGRGTEAFF
TGCAGTGCTATACCTACAGGGCGAGGGACTGAAGCTTTCTTT
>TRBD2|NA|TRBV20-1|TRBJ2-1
CSARVAGRYNEQFF
TGCAGTGCTAGAGTAGCGGGAAGGTACAATGAGCAGTTCTTC
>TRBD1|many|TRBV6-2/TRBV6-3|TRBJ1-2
CASTRGGDSLLVGYTF
TGTGCCAGCACCCGAGGGGGGGACAGTCTACTTGTTGGCTACACCTTC
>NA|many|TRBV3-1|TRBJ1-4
CASSHRTERSEKLFF
TGTGCCAGCAGCCACCGGACAGAGAGGAGTGAAAAACTGTTTTTT
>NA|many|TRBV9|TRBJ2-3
CASSVAQRDTQYF
TGTGCCAGCAGCGTGGCACAGCGAGATACGCAGTATTTT
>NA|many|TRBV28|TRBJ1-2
CASSSPLAEGGYTF
TGTGCCAGCAGTTCCCCCCTCGCAGAAGGTGGCTACACCTTC
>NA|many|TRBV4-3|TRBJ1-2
CASSQDWQGGGYTF
TGCGCCAGCAGCCAAGATTGGCAGGGAGGGGGCTACACCTTC
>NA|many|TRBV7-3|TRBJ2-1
CASSPEGSYNEQFF
TGTGCCAGCAGCCCGGAGGGCTCCTACAATGAGCAGTTCTTC
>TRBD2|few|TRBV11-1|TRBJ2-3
CASSSLAKATDTQYF
TGTGCCAGCAGCTCACTAGCGAAAGCCACAGATACGCAGTATTTT
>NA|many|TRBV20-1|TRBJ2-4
CSASGGGKNIQYF
TGCAGTGCTAGTGGAGGGGGAAAAAACATTCAGTACTTC
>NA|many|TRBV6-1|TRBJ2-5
CASRLDWGTQETQYF
TGTGCCAGCAGACTAGACTGGGGGACCCAAGAGACCCAGTACTTC
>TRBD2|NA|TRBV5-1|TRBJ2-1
CASSLESSGITEQFF
TGCGCCAGCAGCTTGGAGTCTAGCGGGATAACTGAGCAGTTCTTC
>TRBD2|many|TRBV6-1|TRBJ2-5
CASSVGLNQETQYF
TGTGCCAGCAGTGTGGGACTAAACCAAGAGACCCAGTACTTC
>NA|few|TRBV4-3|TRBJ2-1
CASSLDSRQFF
TGCGCCAGCAGTCTAGACAGCAGACAGTTCTTC